This is a list of T cell receptor beta chains from one sample in a study of blood T cell repertoires in COVID-19. TCRdb's copy holds only in-frame clones and misses some; the assay was immunoSEQ multiplex PCR. Among over 400,000 clones listed, about 89% were seen once. Sequencing was carried out using peripheral blood. The source of these receptors is a woman between 50 and 59 years old with COVID-19, enrolled during active disease. CDR3s include the opening cysteine and the closing phenylalanine or tryptophan. The D gene is left open where the match is weak.

cdr3_length: 14; d_call: -; j_call: TRBJ1-1; v_call: TRBV9; cdr3_nt: TGTGCCAGCAGCCCTGATGCGGGGAACACTGAAGCTTTCTTT; cdr3_aa: CASSPDAGNTEAFF
cdr3_length: 13; d_call: TRBD1; j_call: TRBJ1-2; v_call: TRBV2; cdr3_nt: TGTGCCAGCAGTAGGGAGACAGGGGATGGCTACACCTTC; cdr3_aa: CASSRETGDGYTF
cdr3_length: 15; d_call: -; j_call: TRBJ1-2; v_call: TRBV6-1; cdr3_nt: TGTGCCAGCAGTGACCAGGGCGGGACGGACTATGGCTACACCTTC; cdr3_aa: CASSDQGGTDYGYTF
cdr3_length: 13; d_call: -; j_call: TRBJ2-2; v_call: TRBV5-1; cdr3_nt: TGCGCCAGCAGCGGAGGGTTCACCGGGGAGCTGTTTTTT; cdr3_aa: CASSGGFTGELFF
cdr3_length: 15; d_call: TRBD1; j_call: TRBJ2-7; v_call: TRBV4-1; cdr3_nt: TGCGCCAGCAGCCAAGAAAGGGGGCGAGGCTACGAGCAGTACTTC; cdr3_aa: CASSQERGRGYEQYF
cdr3_length: 15; d_call: -; j_call: TRBJ2-1; v_call: TRBV25-1; cdr3_nt: TGTGCCAGCAGTCCTCAGGGTAGGCCCTACAATGAGCAGTTCTTC; cdr3_aa: CASSPQGRPYNEQFF
cdr3_length: 14; d_call: -; j_call: TRBJ1-2; v_call: TRBV11-2; cdr3_nt: TGTGCCAGCAGCCTGAGAGCCGGGAACTATGGCTACACCTTC; cdr3_aa: CASSLRAGNYGYTF
cdr3_length: 13; d_call: TRBD1; j_call: TRBJ2-7; v_call: TRBV6-5; cdr3_nt: TGTGCCAGCAGTTACAGACAGGGCTACGAGCAGTACTTC; cdr3_aa: CASSYRQGYEQYF
cdr3_length: 13; d_call: TRBD1; j_call: TRBJ2-1; v_call: TRBV28; cdr3_nt: TGTGCCAGCGCCGTGCGGGACAGGGATAAGCAGTTCTTC; cdr3_aa: CASAVRDRDKQFF
cdr3_length: 14; d_call: TRBD2; j_call: TRBJ2-1; v_call: TRBV10-2; cdr3_nt: TGCGCCAGCAGTCCTAGCGGGGACAACAATGAGCAGTTCTTC; cdr3_aa: CASSPSGDNNEQFF
cdr3_length: 14; d_call: -; j_call: TRBJ2-1; v_call: TRBV2; cdr3_nt: TGTGCCAGCCAGCGGTTGAGCTCCTACAATGAGCAGTTCTTC; cdr3_aa: CASQRLSSYNEQFF